Listed here are 26 T cell receptor beta chains from one sample, sequenced in a study of cytomegalovirus exposure and HLA in healthy donors. The PCR employed 60 Vbeta primers together with 13 Jbeta primers. Clones were read by immunoSEQ multiplex PCR, and TCRdb kept only the in-frame ones, dropping some. The data show about 130,000 clones, with 80% seen just once and about 2% held by the top ten. The specimen sequenced was PBMCs. The origin of the receptors is a man aged 30-40 years in good health and CMV-seronegative.

DNA for the CDR3: TGTGCCAGCAGCCTCACTGGGACTAGCGGGCCTACCTACGAGCAGTACTTC. It codes for CASSLTGTSGPTYEQYF. The genes are TRBV11-2 and TRBJ2-7, with 12 bases that match TRBD2. The CDR3 runs 17 residues. V lost 5 bases, J lost 2 bases, and 10 bases stayed unmatched. Germline V lookup: CDR1 SGHAT, CDR2 FQNNGV.

The rearrangement joins TRBV9 to TRBJ1-6, with 8 bases matching TRBD1. Germline V gives CDR1 SGDLS, CDR2 YYNGEE. This CDR3 has 14 residues. The ends lost 4 bases at V and 7 bases at J; junction bases unmatched: 4. The CDR3 DNA sequence: TGTGCCAGCAGCTTCACAGGGGGAAATTCACCCCTCCACTTT. Its translation is CASSFTGGNSPLHF.

The chain joins TRBV5-1 to TRBJ2-7; 7 positions match TRBD1. Looked up from germline, CDR1 is SGHRS and CDR2 is YFSETQ. The V and J ends lost 4 bases and 3 bases, in that order; junction bases with no gene match: 10. The CDR3 is made up of 15 amino acids. CDR3 DNA sequence: TGCGCCAGCAGCCGGGTTACGACAGGGTACTACGAGCAGTACTTC. It translates to CASSRVTTGYYEQYF. Combining the CDR3 with reference TRBV5-1 and TRBJ2-7 gives the whole variable domain KAGVTQTPRYLIKTRGQQVTLSCSPISGHRSVSWYQQTPGQGLQFLFEYFSETQRNKGNFPGRFSGRQFSNSRSEMNVSTLELGDSALYLCASSRVTTGYYEQYFGPGTRLTVT.

A remark on this clone: The junction differs from germline at one of its ends, possibly a read error. The chain combines TRBV18 with TRBJ2-7, with 13 bases lining up with TRBD2. The CDR3 is 16 residues long. Looked up from germline, CDR1 is KGHSH and CDR2 is LQKENI. The CDR3 DNA sequence: TGTGCCAGCTCACCAACAGGACTAGCGGGGGATCGGGAGCAGTGCTTC. Translation: CASSPTGLAGDREQCF.

The chain recombines TRBV7-9 with TRBJ2-4; 9 bases match TRBD1. The CDR3 spans 14 residues. After removal of 3 bases from V and 8 bases from J, the junction contained 5 bases not matched to a gene. In germline, CDR1 is SEHNR, CDR2 FQNEAQ (reference sequence). Here the CDR3 DNA reads TGTGCCAGCAGCTTTGGGACAGGGATCGACATTCAGTACTTC. Amino acids: CASSFGTGIDIQYF.

The chain combines TRBV6-5 with TRBJ1-5, with 10 bases matching TRBD1. The CDR3 runs 15 residues. Trimming cost V 4 bases and J 1 base; bases outside gene matches: 1. Germline CDR1 and CDR2: MNHEY and SVGAGI. As DNA, the CDR3 is TGTGCCAGCAGTTTGGGACAGGGGAGCAATCAGCCCCAGCATTTT. This translates into CASSLGQGSNQPQHF.

The CDR3: CASRRDRGDNEQFF. For the CDR3, the DNA is TGTGCCAGCCGCCGGGACAGGGGTGACAATGAGCAGTTCTTC. This sequence joins TRBV6-1 and TRBJ2-1; 10 bases agree with TRBD1. With 8 bases clipped from V and 5 bases from J, the junction kept 6 bases outside the gene matches. The CDR3 is 14 amino acids. Germline lookup yields CDR1 MNHNS and CDR2 SASEGT.

This chain uses TRBV5-4 with TRBJ2-2; D may be TRBD2 (5 bases). V dropped 0 bases and J dropped 4 bases, with 10 bases sitting between them. The CDR3 totals 15 residues. CDR1 and CDR2 (germline): SGHNT, YYREEE (reference sequence). The CDR3 region is CASSLGGPSTGELFF. In nucleotides, the CDR3 is TGTGCCAGCAGCTTGGGCGGGCCCAGCACCGGGGAGCTGTTTTTT.

The chain recombines TRBV7-9 with TRBJ2-1; 10 nucleotides align to TRBD2. CDR3 size: 15 residues. CDR1 SEHNR and CDR2 FQNEAQ come from the germline V gene (reference sequence). V was clipped by 5 bases and J by 8 bases; unmatched bases: 9. CDR3: CASSPSGSYPDEQFF. DNA of the CDR3: TGTGCCAGCAGCCCTAGCGGGAGTTACCCGGATGAGCAGTTCTTC.

J is TRBJ2-7 and V is TRBV28, with D perhaps matching TRBD1 (6 bases). The V end was cut by 5 bases, the J end by 0 bases, with 20 bases between. CDR1 is MDHEN, CDR2 SYDVKM, per germline. CDR3 size: 17 residues. CDR3 residues: CASSQGTAAQSSYEQYF. Here the CDR3 DNA reads TGTGCCAGCAGTCAGGGGACCGCAGCCCAGAGCTCCTACGAGCAGTACTTC.

As for this clone: The sample carries other DNA sequences with the same CDR3. This chain joins TRBV6-5 and TRBJ2-7, with 14 bases aligning to TRBD2. The V segment lost 2 bases and the J segment 2 bases; nucleotides outside the gene matches: 2. The germline V gene encodes CDR1 MNHEY and CDR2 SVGAGI. This CDR3 is built from 16 residues. CDR3 sequence reads: CASSYTGLAGAYEQYF. The CDR3 DNA reads as TGTGCCAGCAGTTACACGGGACTAGCGGGGGCCTACGAGCAGTACTTC.

The sample holds a few counts of this clone. V gene TRBV7-9 combines with J gene TRBJ1-1; D is ambiguous. Germline V gives CDR1 SEHNR, CDR2 FQNEAQ (reference sequence). V was clipped by 4 bases and J by 2 bases, with 14 bases between them. The CDR3 extends over 15 amino acids. This chain's CDR3 is CASSSGTRGNTEAFF. Here the CDR3 DNA reads TGTGCCAGCAGCTCCGGCACTCGGGGAAACACTGAAGCTTTCTTT.

The J gene is TRBJ1-2, the V gene TRBV4-1; D gene uncertain. CDR1 and CDR2 from the germline V gene are MGHRA and YSYEKL. The length of the CDR3 is 15 residues. Trimming shortened V by 1 base and J by 8 bases, and 17 bases separated the two germline ends. In DNA, the CDR3 is TGCGCCAGCAGCCAAGTTTCCGGGTCCTCGGGGGGCTACACCTTC. Residues: CASSQVSGSSGGYTF.

The V and J genes are TRBV10-2 and TRBJ2-2; D ambiguous. The CDR3 covers 14 residues. The germline V gene has CDR1 WSHSY and CDR2 SAAADI. V dropped 0 bases and J dropped 3 bases, with 5 bases sitting between them. Written as DNA, the CDR3 is TGCGCCAGCAGTGAGTCCTCGGACACCGGGGAGCTGTTTTTT. Protein sequence: CASSESSDTGELFF.

The chain has TRBV14 and TRBJ2-1, with TRBD1 matching 7 bases. Germline lookup yields CDR1 SGHDN and CDR2 FVKESK. The V gene end was trimmed by 6 bases and the J gene end by 7 bases; junction bases not matched to a gene: 6. The CDR3 totals 13 residues. This chain's CDR3 is CASRQGLGNEQFF. The CDR3 region has the DNA TGTGCCAGCAGACAGGGGCTGGGGAATGAGCAGTTCTTC.

This rearrangement joins TRBV6-4 to TRBJ1-5; 8 bases fit TRBD1. Germline values: CDR1 MRHNA, CDR2 SNTAGT. This CDR3 spans 14 amino acids. Trimming at V came to 2 bases and at J to 6 bases, leaving 3 bases not matched to a gene. The CDR3 reads CASSDRQGSQPQHF. In DNA, the CDR3 is TGTGCCAGCAGTGACCGACAGGGGAGTCAGCCCCAGCATTTT.

This clone was seen a few times. The junction departs from the called germline gene at one end, perhaps through a read error. The rearrangement links TRBV2 to TRBJ1-1; D is undetermined. The germline V gene has CDR1 SNHLY and CDR2 FYNNEI. CDR3 length: 15 amino acids. The CDR3 sequence is CASREDGKVNTEAFF. Here the CDR3 DNA reads TGTGCCAGCAGAGAAGACGGGAAGGTGAACACTGAAGCTTTCTTT.

V and J are TRBV5-1 and TRBJ2-1, with D possibly TRBD1 on 7 matching bases. The CDR3 covers 14 residues. V lost 3 bases and J 5 bases, leaving 12 bases between the germline ends. CDR1 and CDR2 from the germline V gene are SGHRS and YFSETQ. The CDR3: CASSWGDSHNEQFF. CDR3 bases: TGCGCCAGCAGCTGGGGGGACAGCCACAATGAGCAGTTCTTC.

The chain carries TRBV15 and TRBJ1-2, with 8 bases fitting TRBD1. CDR1 and CDR2 from the germline V gene are LNHNV and YYDKDF (reference sequence). With V trimmed by 6 bases and J by 4 bases, 7 bases remained unmatched. The CDR3 spans 14 residues. In DNA form, the CDR3 reads TGTGCCACCAGACCTCAGGGGGCAGGCTATGGCTACACCTTC. Protein product: CATRPQGAGYGYTF.

The chain has TRBV6-5 and TRBJ1-2, with D possibly being TRBD1 (6 bases). Trimming took off 6 bases at V and 2 bases at J, with 10 bases between the two ends. The CDR3 spans 13 residues. Germline lookup yields CDR1 MNHEY and CDR2 SVGAGI. The CDR3 here is CASRETGNYGYTF. The DNA for the CDR3 is TGTGCCAGCAGGGAGACAGGAAACTATGGCTACACCTTC.

The rearrangement uses TRBV5-6 and TRBJ2-5, with 11 bases lining up with TRBD2. Gene TRBJ2-7 matches the end of the DNA better, so the J call may be wrong. From germline, CDR1 is SGHDT and CDR2 YYEEEE. This CDR3 contains 15 residues. This CDR3 reads CASSSLAGGTYEQYF. The CDR3 DNA reads as TGTGCCAGCAGCTCTCTAGCGGGAGGAACCTACGAGCAGTACTTC.

The V call is TRBV6-1, the J call TRBJ1-5; D may be TRBD1 (6 bases). The V end lost 2 bases, the J end lost 1 base, and 15 bases lay between the germline ends. This CDR3 has 17 amino acids. CDR1 is MNHNS and CDR2 is SASEGT in the germline V gene. The CDR3 is CASSERIWGPSNQPQHF. CDR3 in DNA: TGTGCCAGCAGTGAACGCATCTGGGGGCCCAGCAATCAGCCCCAGCATTTT.

The chain links TRBV29-1 to TRBJ2-7; a weak D match, TRBD1 (6 bases). V was clipped by 7 bases and J by 2 bases, with 15 bases between them. Germline CDR1 and CDR2: SQVTM and ANQGSEA. CDR3 length: 13 amino acids. The CDR3 loop is CSAKDSRTYEQYF. As DNA, the CDR3 is TGCAGCGCGAAGGACAGTCGCACCTACGAGCAGTACTTC.

The chain carries TRBV7-6 and TRBJ1-1; 7 positions match TRBD1. Germline V lookup: CDR1 SGHVS, CDR2 FNYEAQ. The V and J ends lost 6 bases and 3 bases, in that order; junction bases with no gene match: 7. This CDR3 spans 14 amino acids. CDR3 nucleotides: TGTGCCAGCAGTTTATCAGGGGGTTACACTGAAGCTTTCTTT. Protein: CASSLSGGYTEAFF. Based on the CDR3 plus reference TRBV7-6 and TRBJ1-1, the full variable domain is GAGVSQSPRYKVTKRGQDVALRCDPISGHVSLYWYRQALGQGPEFLTYFNYEAQQDKSGLPNDRFSAERPEGSISTLTIQRTEQRDSAMYRCASSLSGGYTEAFFGQGTRLTVV.

The chain employs TRBV28 and TRBJ1-5; D gene ambiguous. The CDR3 has 14 amino acids. Trimming removed 5 bases at V and 6 bases at J, with 14 bases between. Germline CDR1 is MDHEN and CDR2 is SYDVKM. CDR3 DNA: TGTGCCAGCAGTGGGCACACGGGGATTCAGCCCCAGCATTTT. This sequence encodes CASSGHTGIQPQHF.

The chain employs TRBV6-5 and TRBJ2-1; 11 bases agree with TRBD2. The germline gives CDR1 MNHEY, CDR2 SVGAGI. Losses at the gene ends were 4 bases for V and 4 bases for J; bases not matched to a gene: 3. The CDR3 has 15 amino acids. In nucleotides, the CDR3 is TGTGCCAGCAGTTCTATAGCGGGAGGGTACAATGAGCAGTTCTTC. The encoded protein is CASSSIAGGYNEQFF.